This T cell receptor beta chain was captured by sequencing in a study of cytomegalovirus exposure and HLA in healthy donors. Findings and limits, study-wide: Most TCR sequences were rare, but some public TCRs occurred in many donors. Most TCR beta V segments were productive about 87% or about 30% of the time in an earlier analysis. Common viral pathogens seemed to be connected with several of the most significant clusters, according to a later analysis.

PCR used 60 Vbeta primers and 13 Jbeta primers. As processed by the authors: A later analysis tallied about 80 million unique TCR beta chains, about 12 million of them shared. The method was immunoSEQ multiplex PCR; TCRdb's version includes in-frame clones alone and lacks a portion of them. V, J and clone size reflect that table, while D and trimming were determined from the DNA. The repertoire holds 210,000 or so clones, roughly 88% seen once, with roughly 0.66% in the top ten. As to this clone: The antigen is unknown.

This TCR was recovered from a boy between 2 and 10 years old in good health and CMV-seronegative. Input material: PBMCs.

The CDR3 loop reads CSAQGNGYTF. The CDR3 bases are TGCAGTGCGCAGGGAAATGGCTACACCTTC. The V and J genes are TRBV20-1 and TRBJ1-2; a possible D gene is TRBD1 (5 bases). This CDR3 contains 10 residues. Germline V gene sequence: CDR1 DFQATT, CDR2 SNEGSKA (reference sequence). V shed 6 bases and J shed 6 bases, with 8 bases lying between them.